These T cell receptor beta chains were read from a single sample in a study of T cells in Graves' hyperthyroidism and ophthalmopathy. TCRdb analysed the multiplex PCR reads with MiXCR anew, one entry per CDR3 protein. The data contain about 530,000 distinct CDR3 sequences, 15% to 20% of them singletons. Source material: blood. The receptors here all came from a woman younger than 30 with Graves' ophthalmopathy. The CDR3 runs from the conserved cysteine through the conserved F or W. Fields, in order: clone size, D gene, J gene, V gene, CDR3 DNA, CDR3 protein. D genes are given only for firm matches. Clone sizes are given selectively: once, few, many, or a class where the clone is expanded.

many	NA	TRBJ1-1	TRBV15	TGTGCCACCAGCAGAGATCTTAAGGAGAACACTGAAGCTTTCTTT	CATSRDLKENTEAFF
NA	NA	TRBJ1-5	TRBV6-1	TGTGCCAGCAGTCCTACAGGGTTCCTCCAGCCCCAGCATTTT	CASSPTGFLQPQHF
many	NA	TRBJ2-5	TRBV7-2	TGTGCCAGCAGCTTAAGTACCGGAACGGGGCAAGAGACCCAGTACTTC	CASSLSTGTGQETQYF
NA	NA	TRBJ1-2	TRBV9	TGTGCCAGCAGCGTCGGGGGCCAACCCTCCTATGGCTACACCTTC	CASSVGGQPSYGYTF
many	TRBD1	TRBJ2-7	TRBV11-2	TGTGCCAGCAGCCGGATTAGGGACAGACCCTACGAGCAGTACTTC	CASSRIRDRPYEQYF
many	NA	TRBJ2-6	TRBV13	TGTGCCAGCAGCACCCGGAGCTCTGGGGCCAACGTCCTGACTTTC	CASSTRSSGANVLTF
many	NA	TRBJ1-5	TRBV27	TGTGCCAGCAGTTTGGCACGGGAGAATCAGCCCCAGCATTTT	CASSLARENQPQHF
many	NA	TRBJ1-1	TRBV10-1	TGCGCCAGCAGTGAGCATCCCATGTCGACAGCCGTGACTGAAGCTTTCTTT	CASSEHPMSTAVTEAFF
few	NA	TRBJ1-3	TRBV30	TGTGCCTGGAGTGCCGGGACCCCACTAACGGCTGGAAACACCATATATTTT	CAWSAGTPLTAGNTIYF
few	TRBD2	TRBJ2-1	TRBV5-4	TGTGCCAGCAGCTCTCCTAGCGGGGGGGCGGATGAGCAGTTCTTC	CASSSPSGGADEQFF
many	TRBD2	TRBJ2-1	TRBV28	TGTGCCAGCAGTTCCGGGACTAGCGGGAGCAGGAATGAGCAGTTCTTC	CASSSGTSGSRNEQFF
few	TRBD1	TRBJ2-3	TRBV29-1	TGCAGCGTTGAGGACAGGTTAGAGACAGATACGCAGTATTTT	CSVEDRLETDTQYF
many	NA	TRBJ2-7	TRBV4-1	TGCGCCAGCAGTCCCCCCACCGTGAACGAGCAGTACTTC	CASSPPTVNEQYF
NA	TRBD1	TRBJ1-5	TRBV19	TGTGCCAGTACCACCGGGACAGAGGGGCACAATCAGCCCCAGCATTTT	CASTTGTEGHNQPQHF
many	TRBD1	TRBJ1-1	TRBV5-1	TGCGCCAGCAGCGGGGACAGAATTAACACTGAAGCTTTCTTT	CASSGDRINTEAFF
many	TRBD2	TRBJ2-1	TRBV29-1	TGCAGCGTTGAAGATCATGATTCCGGACTAGTCAATGAGCAGTTCTTC	CSVEDHDSGLVNEQFF
NA	NA	TRBJ2-7	TRBV6-5	TGTGCCAGCAGTTACTCGAGGCGGAACCACGAGCAGTACTTC	CASSYSRRNHEQYF
NA	TRBD1	TRBJ1-6	TRBV10-3	TGTGCCATCAGTGAGGCCGGGACAGGTTCACCCCTCCACTTT	CAISEAGTGSPLHF
many	NA	TRBJ1-3	TRBV12-3/TRBV12-4	TGTGCCAGCAGTTTAGGCAGGTCAACTGGAAACACCATATATTTT	CASSLGRSTGNTIYF
once	NA	TRBJ1-4	TRBV5-6	TGTGCCAGCGGGACTGAAAAACTGTTTTTT	CASGTEKLFF
many	TRBD2	TRBJ2-3	TRBV6-5	TGTGCCAGCAGTTACTCGACTAGCGGGGGGACCACAGATACGCAGTATTTT	CASSYSTSGGTTDTQYF
many	NA	TRBJ2-3	TRBV30	TGTGCCTGGAGTGTTTGGGGGAATACGCAGTATTTT	CAWSVWGNTQYF
NA	TRBD1	TRBJ1-1	TRBV4-1	TGCGCCAGCAGCCAAGATCCAGGGGGCGCGAGCACTGAAGCTTTCTTT	CASSQDPGGASTEAFF
many	TRBD2	TRBJ2-1	TRBV5-1	TGCGCCAGCAGCTTGCAGACTAGCGGGGCTAGCTCCTACAATGAGCAGTTCTTC	CASSLQTSGASSYNEQFF
many	NA	TRBJ1-1	TRBV27	TGTGCCAGCAGTTTTTATCGACAGGACATGAACACTGAAGCTTTCTTT	CASSFYRQDMNTEAFF
many	TRBD2	TRBJ2-1	TRBV28	TGTGCCAGCAGGAGCGGGACTCCATCCTACAATGAGCAGTTCTTC	CASRSGTPSYNEQFF